The next 9 T cell receptor beta chains were all read from a single sample in a study of T cells after yellow fever vaccination. MiXCR, applied by TCRdb to the 5' RACE reads, yields one record per CDR3 protein. The sample yields about 140,000 distinct CDR3 sequences, roughly 8% seen once. Sequencing was performed on CD4+ T cells sorted from PBMCs, taken 5 days after the yellow fever booster vaccination. These receptors were collected from a young man who received the YFV17D yellow fever vaccine.

This clonotype has a count of ten or more. The genes are TRBV29-1 and TRBJ2-2; a weak D match, TRBD2 (6 bases). The germline gives CDR1 SQVTM, CDR2 ANQGSEA. The CDR3 covers 14 residues. V was trimmed by 6 bases and J by 2 bases, leaving 13 bases between them. CDR3 DNA: TGCAGCGTGGGATCGGGGGTCAACACCGGGGAGCTGTTTTTT. Encoded protein: CSVGSGVNTGELFF.

This clonotype was picked up a small number of times. The chain uses TRBV25-1 and TRBJ2-3; D remains unclear. The V and J ends lost 1 base and 0 bases respectively, with 11 bases between them. The CDR3 sequence is 16 residues long. Germline CDR1 and CDR2: MGHDK and SYGVNS. In nucleotides, the CDR3 is TGTGCCAGCAGTGAATTCGTCGGGCCTAGCACAGATACGCAGTATTTT. This gives the protein CASSEFVGPSTDTQYF.

This clonotype was seen only a few times. V is TRBV7-9 and J is TRBJ1-1, with D possibly TRBD1 on 6 matching bases. This CDR3 region has 14 residues. Germline-derived CDR1 and CDR2 are SEHNR and FQNEAQ (reference sequence). The V end lost 1 base, the J end lost 1 base, and 7 bases lay between the germline ends. The CDR3 DNA follows: TGTGCCAGCAGCTTAGAGGGGGGGAACACTGAAGCTTTCTTT. This encodes CASSLEGGNTEAFF.

This clonotype occurred many times. The J gene is TRBJ1-2, the V gene TRBV7-9; D is unclear. The length of the CDR3 is 14 residues. CDR1 is SEHNR, CDR2 FQNEAQ, per germline (reference sequence). V was shortened by 1 base and J by 6 bases, with 12 bases between the two germline ends. The CDR3 DNA reads TGTGCCAGCAGCTTAGGGGTCCGAGCGGATGGCTACACCTTC. This translates into CASSLGVRADGYTF.

This clonotype was counted only a few times. The rearrangement links TRBV10-2 to TRBJ2-3; 8 positions match TRBD2. The ends lost 0 bases at V and 3 bases at J; junction bases unmatched: 5. In germline, CDR1 is WSHSY, CDR2 SAAADI. CDR3 size: 16 residues. The CDR3 sequence: CASSESGAGGTDTQYF. The CDR3 DNA reads as TGCGCCAGCAGTGAGTCGGGGGCGGGAGGAACAGATACGCAGTATTTT.

The sample holds many counts of this clonotype. The rearrangement joins TRBV5-6 to TRBJ2-7; the D is unclear. Germline loops: CDR1 SGHDT, CDR2 YYEEEE. The CDR3 runs 11 residues. V lost 3 bases to trimming and J lost 3 bases, with 4 bases between them. The CDR3 spells CASSYDYEQYF. Written as DNA, the CDR3 is TGTGCCAGCAGCTACGACTACGAGCAGTACTTC.

The chain uses TRBV5-4 and TRBJ2-5, with no clear D. This CDR3 comprises 15 residues. Germline loops: CDR1 SGHNT, CDR2 YYREEE (reference sequence). Trimming shortened V by 4 bases and J by 2 bases, and 15 bases separated the two germline ends. CDR3 residues: CASSPQPSQQETQYF. The CDR3 DNA reads as TGTGCCAGCAGCCCTCAGCCGTCACAGCAAGAGACCCAGTACTTC.

This chain uses TRBV14 with TRBJ1-2; D is unresolved. The germline gives CDR1 SGHDN, CDR2 FVKESK. V shed 0 bases and J shed 5 bases, with 7 bases lying between them. There are 13 residues in the CDR3. CDR3 in DNA: TGTGCCAGCAGCCAAGAGCACCGATATGGCTACACCTTC. Translating gives CASSQEHRYGYTF.

As regards this clonotype: With a much larger clone just one base away, this may be a read error. The rearrangement uses TRBV7-2 and TRBJ2-3, with D possibly TRBD1 on 6 matching bases. The CDR3 has 15 amino acids. Germline V gene sequence: CDR1 SGHTA, CDR2 FQGNSA. The CDR3 spells CASSLDQARTDPQYF. In nucleotides, the CDR3 is TGTGCCAGCAGCTTAGACCAGGCTAGGACAGATCCGCAGTATTTT.